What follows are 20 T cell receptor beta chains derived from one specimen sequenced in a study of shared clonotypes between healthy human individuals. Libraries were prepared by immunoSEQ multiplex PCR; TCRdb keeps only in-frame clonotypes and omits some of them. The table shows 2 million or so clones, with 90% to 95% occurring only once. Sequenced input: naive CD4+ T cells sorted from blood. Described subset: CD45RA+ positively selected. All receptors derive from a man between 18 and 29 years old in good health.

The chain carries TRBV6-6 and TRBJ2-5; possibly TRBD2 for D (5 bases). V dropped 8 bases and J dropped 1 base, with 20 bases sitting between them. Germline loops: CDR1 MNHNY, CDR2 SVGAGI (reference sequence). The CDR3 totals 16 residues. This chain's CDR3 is CASAPRERQLQETQYF. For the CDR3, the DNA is TGTGCCAGCGCCCCCCGAGAGCGGCAACTCCAAGAGACCCAGTACTTC.

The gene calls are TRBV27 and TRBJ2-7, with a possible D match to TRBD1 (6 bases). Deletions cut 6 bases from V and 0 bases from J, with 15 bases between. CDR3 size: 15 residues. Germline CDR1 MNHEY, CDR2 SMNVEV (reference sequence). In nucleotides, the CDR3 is TGTGCCAGCAGCGAACGTACAGGGATCTCCTACGAGCAGTACTTC. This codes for CASSERTGISYEQYF.

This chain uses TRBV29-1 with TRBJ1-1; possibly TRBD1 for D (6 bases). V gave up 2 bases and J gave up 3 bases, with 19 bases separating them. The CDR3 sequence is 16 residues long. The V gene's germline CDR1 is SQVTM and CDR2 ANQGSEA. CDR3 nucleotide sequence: TGCAGCGTTGAAACCCTCAGGGGATGGGGGTACACTGAAGCTTTCTTT. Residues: CSVETLRGWGYTEAFF.

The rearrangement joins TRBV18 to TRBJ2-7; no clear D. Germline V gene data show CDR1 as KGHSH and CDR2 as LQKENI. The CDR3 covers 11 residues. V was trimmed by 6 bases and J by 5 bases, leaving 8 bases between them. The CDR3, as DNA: TGTGCCAGCTCCGAACAAGACGAGCAGTACTTC. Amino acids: CASSEQDEQYF. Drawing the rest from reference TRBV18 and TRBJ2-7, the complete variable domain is NAGVMQNPRHLVRRRGQEARLRCSPMKGHSHVYWYRQLPEEGLKFMVYLQKENIIDESGMPKERFSAEFPKEGPSILRIQQVVRGDSAAYFCASSEQDEQYFGPGTRLTVT.

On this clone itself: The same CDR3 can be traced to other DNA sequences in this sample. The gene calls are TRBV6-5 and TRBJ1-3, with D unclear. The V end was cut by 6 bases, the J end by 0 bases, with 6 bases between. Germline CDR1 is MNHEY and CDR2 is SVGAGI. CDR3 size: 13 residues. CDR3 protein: CASRVSSGNTIYF. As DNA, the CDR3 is TGTGCCAGCAGAGTTAGCTCTGGAAACACCATATATTTT.

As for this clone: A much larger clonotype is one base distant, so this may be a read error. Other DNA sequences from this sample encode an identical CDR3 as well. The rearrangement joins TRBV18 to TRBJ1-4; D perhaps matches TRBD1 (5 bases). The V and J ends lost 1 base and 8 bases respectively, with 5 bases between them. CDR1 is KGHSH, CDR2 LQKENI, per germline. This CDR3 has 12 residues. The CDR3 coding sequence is TGTGCCAGCTCACCACAGGGGGAAAAACTGTTTTTT. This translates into CASSPQGEKLFF.

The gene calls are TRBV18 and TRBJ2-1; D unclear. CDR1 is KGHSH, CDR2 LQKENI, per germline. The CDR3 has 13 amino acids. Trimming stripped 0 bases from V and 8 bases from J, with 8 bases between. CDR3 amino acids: CASSPPITHEQFF. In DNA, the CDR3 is TGTGCCAGCTCACCACCAATTACCCATGAGCAGTTCTTC.

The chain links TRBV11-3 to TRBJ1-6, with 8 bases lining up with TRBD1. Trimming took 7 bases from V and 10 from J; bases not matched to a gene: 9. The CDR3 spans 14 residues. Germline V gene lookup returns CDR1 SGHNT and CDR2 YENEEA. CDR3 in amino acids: CASNPDRVRSPLHF. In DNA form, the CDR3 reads TGTGCCAGCAACCCGGACAGGGTGAGGTCACCCCTCCACTTT.

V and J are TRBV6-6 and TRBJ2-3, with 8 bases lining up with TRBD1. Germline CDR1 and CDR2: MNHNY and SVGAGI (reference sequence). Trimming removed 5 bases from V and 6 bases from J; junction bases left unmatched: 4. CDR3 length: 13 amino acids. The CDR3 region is CASSPRDRDTQYF. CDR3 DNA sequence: TGTGCCAGCAGTCCCCGGGACAGGGATACGCAGTATTTT.

CDR3 region: CAISEWRTGDEKLFF. In DNA form, the CDR3 reads TGTGCCATCAGTGAGTGGCGGACAGGGGATGAAAAACTGTTTTTT. The rearrangement links TRBV10-3 to TRBJ1-4; the match to TRBD1 covers 9 bases. The V segment lost 1 base and the J segment 6 bases; nucleotides outside the gene matches: 3. There are 15 residues in the CDR3. Per the germline V gene, CDR1 is ENHRY and CDR2 is SYGVKD.

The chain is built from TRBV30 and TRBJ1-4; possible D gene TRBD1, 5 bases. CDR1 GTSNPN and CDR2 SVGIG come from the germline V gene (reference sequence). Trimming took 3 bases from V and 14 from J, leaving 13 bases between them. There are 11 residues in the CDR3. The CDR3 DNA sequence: TGTGCCTGGAGGGGGGAAGAGGCGCTGTTTTTT. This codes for CAWRGEEALFF.

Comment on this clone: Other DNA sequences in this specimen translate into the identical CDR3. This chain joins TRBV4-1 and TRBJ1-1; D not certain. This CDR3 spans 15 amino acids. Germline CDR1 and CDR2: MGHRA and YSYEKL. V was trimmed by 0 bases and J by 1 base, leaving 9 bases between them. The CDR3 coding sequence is TGCGCCAGCAGCCAAGAGGGAGGAAGGAACACTGAAGCTTTCTTT. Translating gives CASSQEGGRNTEAFF.

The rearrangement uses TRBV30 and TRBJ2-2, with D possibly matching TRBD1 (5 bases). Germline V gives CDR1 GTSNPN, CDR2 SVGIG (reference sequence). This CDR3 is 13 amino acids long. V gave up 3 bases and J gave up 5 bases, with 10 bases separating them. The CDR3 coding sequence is TGTGCCTGGAGGTCAGGGAAGACCGGGGAGCTGTTTTTT. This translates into CAWRSGKTGELFF.

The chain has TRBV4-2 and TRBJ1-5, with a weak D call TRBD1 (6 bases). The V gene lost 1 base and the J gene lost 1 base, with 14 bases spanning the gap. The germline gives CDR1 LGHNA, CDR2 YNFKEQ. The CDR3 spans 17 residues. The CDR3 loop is CASSQATGGASNQPQHF. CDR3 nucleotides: TGTGCCAGCAGCCAAGCAACGGGGGGGGCGAGCAATCAGCCCCAGCATTTT.

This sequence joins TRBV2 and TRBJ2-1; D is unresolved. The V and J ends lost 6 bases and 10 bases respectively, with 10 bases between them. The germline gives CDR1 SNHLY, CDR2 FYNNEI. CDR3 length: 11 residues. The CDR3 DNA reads TGTGCCAGCAGGGAGCGTTTAGAGCAGTTCTTC. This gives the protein CASRERLEQFF.

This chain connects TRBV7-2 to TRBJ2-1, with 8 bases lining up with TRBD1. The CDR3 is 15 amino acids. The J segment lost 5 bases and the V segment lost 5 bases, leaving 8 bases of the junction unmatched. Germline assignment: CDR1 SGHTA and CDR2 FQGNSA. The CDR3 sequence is CASSITGTGNNEQFF. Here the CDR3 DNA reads TGTGCCAGCAGCATTACCGGGACAGGAAACAATGAGCAGTTCTTC.

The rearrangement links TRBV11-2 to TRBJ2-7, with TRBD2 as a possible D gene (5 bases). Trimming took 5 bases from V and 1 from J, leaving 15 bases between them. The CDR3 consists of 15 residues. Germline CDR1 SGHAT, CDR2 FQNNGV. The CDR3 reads CASSRTDGFSYEQYF. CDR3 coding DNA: TGTGCCAGCAGCAGGACTGACGGATTTTCCTACGAGCAGTACTTC.

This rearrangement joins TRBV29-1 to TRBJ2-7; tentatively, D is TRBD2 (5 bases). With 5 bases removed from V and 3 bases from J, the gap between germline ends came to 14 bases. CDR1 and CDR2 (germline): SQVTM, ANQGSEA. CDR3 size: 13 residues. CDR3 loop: CSVRQRLSYEQYF. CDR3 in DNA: TGCAGCGTTCGCCAGCGGCTGAGCTACGAGCAGTACTTC.

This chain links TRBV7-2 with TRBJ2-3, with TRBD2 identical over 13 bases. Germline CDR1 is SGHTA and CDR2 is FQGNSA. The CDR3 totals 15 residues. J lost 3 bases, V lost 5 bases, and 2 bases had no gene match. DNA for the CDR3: TGTGCCAGCAGCACGACTAGCGGGAGGACAGATACGCAGTATTTT. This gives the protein CASSTTSGRTDTQYF. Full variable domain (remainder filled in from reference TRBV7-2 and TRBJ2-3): GAGVSQSPSNKVTEKGKDVELRCDPISGHTALYWYRQSLGQGLEFLIYFQGNSAPDKSGLPSDRFSAERTGGSVSTLTIQRTQQEDSAVYLCASSTTSGRTDTQYFGPGTRLTVL.

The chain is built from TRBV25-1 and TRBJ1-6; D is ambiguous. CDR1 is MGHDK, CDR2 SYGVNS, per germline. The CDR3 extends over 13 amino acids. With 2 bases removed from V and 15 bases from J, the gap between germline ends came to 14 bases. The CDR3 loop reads CASSERRIGHLHF. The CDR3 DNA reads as TGTGCCAGCAGTGAACGTCGCATTGGTCACCTCCACTTT.